This paragraph covers one T cell receptor beta chain sequence. Only in-frame clones appear in the TCRdb table, and some are missing; sequencing was by immunoSEQ multiplex PCR. The sample lists roughly 64,000 clones, 86% seen once, with 5% to 5.5% in the top ten. V was pared by 5 bases and J by 1 base, with 12 bases between. This CDR3 region has 15 residues. Per germline, CDR1 SGHTA and CDR2 FQGNSA. This sample is part of a study of technical replicates of blood from several donors. The gene calls are TRBV7-2 and TRBJ1-3; possibly TRBD1 for D (5 bases). The sequencing sample was made of PBMCs. This sequence originates from a human donor in good health. Some clones in this sample may be carry-over from other donors' samples. Here the CDR3 reads CASSLHGGSGNTIYF. In nucleotides, the CDR3 is TGTGCCAGCAGCCTCCACGGGGGGTCTGGAAACACCATATATTTT.